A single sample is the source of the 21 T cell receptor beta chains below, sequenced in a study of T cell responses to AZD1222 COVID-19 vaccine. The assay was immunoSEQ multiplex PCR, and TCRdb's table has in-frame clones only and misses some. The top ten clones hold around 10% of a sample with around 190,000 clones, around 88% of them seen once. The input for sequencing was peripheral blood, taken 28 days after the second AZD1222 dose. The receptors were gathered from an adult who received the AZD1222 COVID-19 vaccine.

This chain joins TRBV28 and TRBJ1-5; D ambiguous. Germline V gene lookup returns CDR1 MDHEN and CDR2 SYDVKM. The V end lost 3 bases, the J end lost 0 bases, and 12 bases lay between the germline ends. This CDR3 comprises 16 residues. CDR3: CASSFLGITSNQPQHF. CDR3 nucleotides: TGTGCCAGCAGTTTTCTCGGGATCACTAGCAATCAGCCCCAGCATTTT. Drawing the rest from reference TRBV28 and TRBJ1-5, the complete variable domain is DVKVTQSSRYLVKRTGEKVFLECVQDMDHENMFWYRQDPGLGLRLIYFSYDVKMKEKGDIPEGYSVSREKKERFSLILESASTNQTSMYLCASSFLGITSNQPQHFGDGTRLSIL.

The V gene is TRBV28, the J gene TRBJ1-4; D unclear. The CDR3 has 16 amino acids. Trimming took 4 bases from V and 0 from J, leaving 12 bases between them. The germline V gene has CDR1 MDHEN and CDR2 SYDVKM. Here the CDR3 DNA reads TGTGCCAGCAGTTCGGTCTTCGGGGCAACTAATGAAAAACTGTTTTTT. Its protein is CASSSVFGATNEKLFF.

This chain's CDR3 is CASSLSGQGRDTQYF. CDR3 nucleotide sequence: TGTGCCAGCAGCCTTTCAGGACAGGGTCGAGATACGCAGTATTTT. The rearrangement uses TRBV3-1 (or the pseudogene TRBV3-2) and TRBJ2-3; 8 bases are shared with TRBD1. V shed 4 bases, J shed 5 bases, and the junction held 8 bases outside the gene matches. Germline CDR1 LGHDT, CDR2 YNNKEL (reference sequence). The length of the CDR3 is 15 residues.

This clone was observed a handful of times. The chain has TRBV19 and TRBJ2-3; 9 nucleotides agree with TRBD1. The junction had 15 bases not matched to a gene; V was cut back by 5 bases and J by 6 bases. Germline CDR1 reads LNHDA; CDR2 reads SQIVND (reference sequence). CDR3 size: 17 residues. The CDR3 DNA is TGTGCCAGTAGTGGATTATCACAGGGGGCACACCTGGATACGCAGTATTTT. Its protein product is CASSGLSQGAHLDTQYF.

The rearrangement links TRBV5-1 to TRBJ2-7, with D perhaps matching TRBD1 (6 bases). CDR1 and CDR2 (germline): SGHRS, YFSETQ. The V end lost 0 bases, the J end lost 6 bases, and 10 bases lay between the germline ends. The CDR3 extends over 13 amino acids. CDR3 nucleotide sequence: TGCGCCAGCAGCTTGGAGGGGGTGGCCGAGCAGTACTTC. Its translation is CASSLEGVAEQYF.

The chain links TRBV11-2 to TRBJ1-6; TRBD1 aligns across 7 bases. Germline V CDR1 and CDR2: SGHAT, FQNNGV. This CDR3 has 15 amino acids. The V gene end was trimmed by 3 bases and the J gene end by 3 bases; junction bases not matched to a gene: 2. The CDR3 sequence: CASSFGTVYNSPLHF. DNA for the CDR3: TGTGCCAGCAGCTTCGGGACAGTCTATAATTCACCCCTCCACTTT.

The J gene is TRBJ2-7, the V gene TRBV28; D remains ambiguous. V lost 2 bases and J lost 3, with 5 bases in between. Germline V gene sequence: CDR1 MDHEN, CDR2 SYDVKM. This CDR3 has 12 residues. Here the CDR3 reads CASSLGVYEQYF. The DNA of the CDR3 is TGTGCCAGCAGTTTAGGGGTCTACGAGCAGTACTTC.

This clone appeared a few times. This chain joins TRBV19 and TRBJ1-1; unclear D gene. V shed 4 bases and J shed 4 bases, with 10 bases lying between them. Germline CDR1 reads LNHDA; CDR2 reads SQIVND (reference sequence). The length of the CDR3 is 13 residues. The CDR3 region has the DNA TGTGCCAGTAGTAGGGCCGAGGGCACTGAAGCTTTCTTT. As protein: CASSRAEGTEAFF.

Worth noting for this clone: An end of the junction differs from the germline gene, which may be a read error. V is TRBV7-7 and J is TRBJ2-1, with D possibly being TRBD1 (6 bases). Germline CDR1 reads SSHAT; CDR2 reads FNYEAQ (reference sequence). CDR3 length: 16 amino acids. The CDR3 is CASSLSRTAPGNEQFF. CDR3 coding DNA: TGTGCTAGCAGCTTAAGTAGGACAGCTCCTGGAAATGAGCAGTTCTTC.

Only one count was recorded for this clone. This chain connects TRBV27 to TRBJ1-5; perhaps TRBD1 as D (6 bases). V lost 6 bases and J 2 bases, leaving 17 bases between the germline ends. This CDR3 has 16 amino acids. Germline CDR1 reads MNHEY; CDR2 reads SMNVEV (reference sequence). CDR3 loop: CASSRRGGGGNQPQHF. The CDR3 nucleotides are TGTGCCAGCAGCCGACGAGGAGGGGGGGGCAATCAGCCCCAGCATTTT.

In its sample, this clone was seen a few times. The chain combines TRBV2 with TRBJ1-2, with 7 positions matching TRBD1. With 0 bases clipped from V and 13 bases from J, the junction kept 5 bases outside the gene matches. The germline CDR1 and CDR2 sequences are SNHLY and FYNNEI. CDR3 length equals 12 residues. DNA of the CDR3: TGTGCCAGCAGTGAAGCGCGCAGGGGGGCCACCTTC. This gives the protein CASSEARRGATF.

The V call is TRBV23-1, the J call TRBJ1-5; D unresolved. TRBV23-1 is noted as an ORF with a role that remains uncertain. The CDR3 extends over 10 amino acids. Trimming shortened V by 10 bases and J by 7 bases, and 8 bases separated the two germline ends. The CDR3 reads CAISLQPQHF. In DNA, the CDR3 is TGCGCCATTTCTCTGCAGCCCCAGCATTTT.

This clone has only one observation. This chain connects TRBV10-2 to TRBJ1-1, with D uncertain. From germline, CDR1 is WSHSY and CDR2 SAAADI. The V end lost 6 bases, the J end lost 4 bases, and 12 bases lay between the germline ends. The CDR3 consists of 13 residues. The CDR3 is CASSVQEITEAFF. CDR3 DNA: TGCGCCAGCAGCGTCCAGGAGATCACTGAAGCTTTCTTT.

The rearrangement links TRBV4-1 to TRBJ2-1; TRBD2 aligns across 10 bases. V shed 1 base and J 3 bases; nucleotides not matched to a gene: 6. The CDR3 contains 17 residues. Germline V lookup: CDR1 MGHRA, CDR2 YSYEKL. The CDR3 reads CASSQAGGLAVYNEQFF. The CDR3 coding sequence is TGCGCCAGCAGCCAAGCCGGAGGACTAGCGGTCTACAATGAGCAGTTCTTC.

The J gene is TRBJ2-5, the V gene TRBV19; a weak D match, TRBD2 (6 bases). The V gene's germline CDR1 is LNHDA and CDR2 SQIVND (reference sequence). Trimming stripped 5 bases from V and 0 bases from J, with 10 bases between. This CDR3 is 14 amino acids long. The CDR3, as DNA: TGTGCCAGTAGTTCGGGACTGTACCAAGAGACCCAGTACTTC. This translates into CASSSGLYQETQYF.

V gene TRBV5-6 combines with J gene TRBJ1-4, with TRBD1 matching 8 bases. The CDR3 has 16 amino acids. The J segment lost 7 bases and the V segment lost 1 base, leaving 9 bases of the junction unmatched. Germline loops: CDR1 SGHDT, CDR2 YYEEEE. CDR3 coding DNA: TGTGCCAGCAGCTTGCGCTGGACAGGGAGGAGTGAAAAACTGTTTTTT. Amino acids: CASSLRWTGRSEKLFF.

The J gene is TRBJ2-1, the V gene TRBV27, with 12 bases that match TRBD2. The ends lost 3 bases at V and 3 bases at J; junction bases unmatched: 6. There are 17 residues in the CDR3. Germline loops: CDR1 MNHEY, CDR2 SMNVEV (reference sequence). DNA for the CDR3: TGTGCCAGCAGTTTTGGACTAGCGGGGATTCTCTACAATGAGCAGTTCTTC. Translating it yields CASSFGLAGILYNEQFF.

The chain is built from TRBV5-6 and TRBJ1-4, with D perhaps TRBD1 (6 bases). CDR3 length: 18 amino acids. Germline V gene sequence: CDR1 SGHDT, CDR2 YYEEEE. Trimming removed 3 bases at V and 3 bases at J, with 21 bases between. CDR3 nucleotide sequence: TGTGCCAGCAGCTCCTCAATCGGCGGGGGGCGACCTAATGAAAAACTGTTTTTT. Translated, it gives CASSSSIGGGRPNEKLFF.

CDR3 sequence (DNA): TGTGCCAGCAGTTACGCGACAGGGCGAGGCTACACCTTC. Translation gives CASSYATGRGYTF. This chain connects TRBV6-5 to TRBJ1-2, with 7 positions matching TRBD1. CDR3 length: 13 residues. Looked up from germline, CDR1 is MNHEY and CDR2 is SVGAGI. The trim removed 2 bases at V and 8 bases at J, leaving 5 bases unmatched.

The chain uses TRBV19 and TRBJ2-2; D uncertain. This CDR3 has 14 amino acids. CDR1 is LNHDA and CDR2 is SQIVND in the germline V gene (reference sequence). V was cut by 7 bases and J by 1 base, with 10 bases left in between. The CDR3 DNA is TGTGCCAGTATGGGCCGTAGGAACACCGGGGAGCTGTTTTTT. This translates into CASMGRRNTGELFF.

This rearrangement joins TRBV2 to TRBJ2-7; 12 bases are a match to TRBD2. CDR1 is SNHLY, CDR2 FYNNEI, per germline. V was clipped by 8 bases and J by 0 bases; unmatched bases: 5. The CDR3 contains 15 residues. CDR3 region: CASVWTSGDSYEQYF. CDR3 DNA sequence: TGTGCCAGCGTTTGGACTAGCGGGGACTCCTACGAGCAGTACTTC.